This T cell receptor (beta chain) was found in a study of early T cells in non-severe SARS-CoV-2 infection. Overall study: Bulk RNA taken from unsorted whole blood was sequenced, leaving chains unpaired. Broader study findings: VDJdb matching favored anti-spike CD8 responses, missing private and CD4 specificities.

The V gene's germline CDR1 is MDHEN and CDR2 SYDVKM. The CDR3 is 12 residues long. The germline V and J ends were trimmed by 5 bases and 10 bases, with 9 bases remaining between them. Individual cDNA molecules received unique molecular identifiers during library preparation. Each CDR3 protein is one row after TCRdb ran MiXCR on the 5' RACE reads. The repertoire includes about 89,000 distinct CDR3 sequences, around a sixth of them detected once, and 4.5% to 6.5% sits in the top ten. This clonotype was counted many times. Its antigen is not identified. This rearrangement joins TRBV28 to TRBJ1-6; D uncertain. This clonotype was obtained from an adult who was a healthcare worker with PCR-confirmed SARS-CoV-2 infection or an uninfected control (not recorded which). The sample was whole blood, taken at baseline. The CDR3 protein is CASSIPVSPLHF. CDR3 DNA sequence: TGTGCCAGCAGTATCCCGGTGTCACCCCTCCACTTT.